These T cell receptor beta chains were read from a single sample in a study of siplizumab effects on memory and regulatory T cells. The data were produced by immunoSEQ multiplex PCR, yet TCRdb's version contains in-frame clones alone and is incomplete. Among approximately 82,000 clones listed, around 90% were seen once. The sequencing input was Tregs sorted from blood. The origin of the receptors is a human donor in good health. Each CDR3 is given with its conserved first and last residue. Fields, in order: V gene, D gene, J gene, clone size, CDR3 DNA, CDR3 protein. A D gene is named only where the DNA matches it firmly. Only part of the rows carry a size: once, few, many, or a class if the clone is expanded.

v_call: TRBV7-2; d_call: .; j_call: TRBJ2-3; clone_size: .; cdr3_nt: TGTGCCAGCAGCTTAGGAGCTGGGGTTGGCACAGATACGCAGTATTTT; cdr3_aa: CASSLGAGVGTDTQYF
v_call: TRBV7-9; d_call: .; j_call: TRBJ1-1; clone_size: few; cdr3_nt: TGTGCCAGCAGCTTACGGCCGGGCTTTGGGGCTTTCTTT; cdr3_aa: CASSLRPGFGAFF
v_call: TRBV19; d_call: TRBD1; j_call: TRBJ2-1; clone_size: .; cdr3_nt: TGTGCCAGTAGTATACTCGGGACAGGGATTAATGAGCAGTTCTTC; cdr3_aa: CASSILGTGINEQFF
v_call: TRBV6-5; d_call: .; j_call: TRBJ2-5; clone_size: .; cdr3_nt: TGTGCCAGCAGTGCGGGAGACAGGAGACAAGAGACCCAGTACTTC; cdr3_aa: CASSAGDRRQETQYF
v_call: TRBV5-1; d_call: TRBD1; j_call: TRBJ1-6; clone_size: few; cdr3_nt: TGCGCCAGCAGTTCCCAACGCCTCACAGGGGTGCAGTCTACGGGGTCACCCCTCCACTTT; cdr3_aa: CASSSQRLTGVQSTGSPLHF
v_call: TRBV9; d_call: TRBD1; j_call: TRBJ2-2; clone_size: medium-sized; cdr3_nt: TGTGCCAGCTCAGACAGGGCGAACACCGGGGAGCTGTTTTTT; cdr3_aa: CASSDRANTGELFF
v_call: TRBV29-1; d_call: .; j_call: TRBJ1-2; clone_size: .; cdr3_nt: TGCAGCCCGTTCGGTGTCTATGGCTACACCTTC; cdr3_aa: CSPFGVYGYTF
v_call: TRBV14; d_call: TRBD1; j_call: TRBJ1-1; clone_size: .; cdr3_nt: TGTGCCAGCAGCCGAAGACAGGGTATGAACACTGAAGCTTTCTTT; cdr3_aa: CASSRRQGMNTEAFF
v_call: TRBV7-9; d_call: .; j_call: TRBJ1-2; clone_size: .; cdr3_nt: TGTGCCAGCAGCTTAAAGGCCCAGGGGGGCTACACCTTC; cdr3_aa: CASSLKAQGGYTF
v_call: TRBV6-6; d_call: .; j_call: TRBJ2-7; clone_size: .; cdr3_nt: TGTGCCAGCAGTACCTATGGGGGTGACTACGAGCAGTACTTC; cdr3_aa: CASSTYGGDYEQYF
v_call: TRBV6-5; d_call: .; j_call: TRBJ2-2; clone_size: .; cdr3_nt: TGTGCCAGCAGTTACGGGCGGAGGGGGAACACCGGGGAGCTGTTTTTT; cdr3_aa: CASSYGRRGNTGELFF
v_call: TRBV2; d_call: .; j_call: TRBJ1-5; clone_size: .; cdr3_nt: TGTGCCAGCACTAGCATCTATAGCAATCAGCCCCAGCATTTT; cdr3_aa: CASTSIYSNQPQHF
v_call: TRBV7-9; d_call: .; j_call: TRBJ2-2; clone_size: .; cdr3_nt: TGTGCCAGCAGCTTAGCCGGGGAGCTGTTTTTT; cdr3_aa: CASSLAGELFF
v_call: TRBV6-1; d_call: .; j_call: TRBJ1-5; clone_size: .; cdr3_nt: TGTGCCAGCAGTGAAGCGGGAGGTCAGCCCCAGCATTTT; cdr3_aa: CASSEAGGQPQHF
v_call: TRBV18; d_call: .; j_call: TRBJ1-6; clone_size: .; cdr3_nt: TGTGCCAGCTCACCTAACTTACCGCGAAATTCACCCCTCCACTTT; cdr3_aa: CASSPNLPRNSPLHF
v_call: TRBV10-1; d_call: .; j_call: TRBJ2-7; clone_size: .; cdr3_nt: TGCGCCAGCAGTGCCCTTCCGGACCGTTCCTACGAGCAGTACTTC; cdr3_aa: CASSALPDRSYEQYF
v_call: TRBV5-6; d_call: .; j_call: TRBJ2-7; clone_size: .; cdr3_nt: TGTGCCAGCAGCTTTATGCGGAGTTCCGAGCAGTACTTC; cdr3_aa: CASSFMRSSEQYF
v_call: TRBV7-6; d_call: TRBD2; j_call: TRBJ2-5; clone_size: few; cdr3_nt: TGTGCCAGCAGCCCTCTCGGACTAGCGGGGGGAAAGGAGACCCAGTACTTC; cdr3_aa: CASSPLGLAGGKETQYF
v_call: TRBV4-1; d_call: TRBD1; j_call: TRBJ1-5; clone_size: .; cdr3_nt: TGCGCCAGCAGTCAGGGGGGGGCTTGGAGCAATCAGCCCCAGCATTTT; cdr3_aa: CASSQGGAWSNQPQHF
v_call: TRBV5-1; d_call: TRBD2; j_call: TRBJ2-5; clone_size: .; cdr3_nt: TGCGCCAGCAGCTTGGGACTAGCGGGGACCCAGTACTTC; cdr3_aa: CASSLGLAGTQYF
v_call: TRBV6-1; d_call: .; j_call: TRBJ2-3; clone_size: .; cdr3_nt: TGTGCCAGCAGTGCGACTGGAAGCACAGATACGCAGTATTTT; cdr3_aa: CASSATGSTDTQYF
v_call: TRBV10-2; d_call: .; j_call: TRBJ1-1; clone_size: .; cdr3_nt: TGCGCCAGCAGTGAGTCGATAGGCACTGAAGCTTTCTTT; cdr3_aa: CASSESIGTEAFF
v_call: TRBV6-5; d_call: .; j_call: TRBJ1-1; clone_size: few; cdr3_nt: TGTGCCAGCAGTTACTCAGGCAGGACTGAAGCTTTCTTT; cdr3_aa: CASSYSGRTEAFF
v_call: TRBV10-2; d_call: TRBD1; j_call: TRBJ1-1; clone_size: .; cdr3_nt: TGCGCCAGCAACCGACAGGGGGGGACTGAAGCTTTCTTT; cdr3_aa: CASNRQGGTEAFF
v_call: TRBV10-1; d_call: .; j_call: TRBJ2-7; clone_size: .; cdr3_nt: TGCGCCAGCAGTCGAGGGTCGGCCGAGCAGTACTTC; cdr3_aa: CASSRGSAEQYF
v_call: TRBV18; d_call: .; j_call: TRBJ2-2; clone_size: .; cdr3_nt: TGTGCCAGCTCATCTGACTACCGGGACCTCTTCCGGGAGCTGTTTTTT; cdr3_aa: CASSSDYRDLFRELFF
v_call: TRBV29-1; d_call: .; j_call: TRBJ2-5; clone_size: .; cdr3_nt: TGCAGCGTTGAGGGGACTGGAGAGACCCAGTACTTC; cdr3_aa: CSVEGTGETQYF
v_call: TRBV7-2; d_call: TRBD2; j_call: TRBJ2-2; clone_size: .; cdr3_nt: TGTGCCAGCAGCCCCGGCCGGGGACTAGCGGGGGGGCGTACCGGGGAGCTGTTTTTT; cdr3_aa: CASSPGRGLAGGRTGELFF
v_call: TRBV7-9; d_call: .; j_call: TRBJ1-2; clone_size: .; cdr3_nt: TGTGCCAGCAGCTTGAATGCTAACTATGGCTACACCTTC; cdr3_aa: CASSLNANYGYTF
v_call: TRBV5-1; d_call: .; j_call: TRBJ1-1; clone_size: .; cdr3_nt: TGCGCCAGCAGCTTGGGGGCTGAAGCTTTCTTT; cdr3_aa: CASSLGAEAFF
v_call: TRBV6-5; d_call: .; j_call: TRBJ2-7; clone_size: .; cdr3_nt: TGTGCCAGCAGTTACCTTGAGGTGGACTACGAGCAGTACTTC; cdr3_aa: CASSYLEVDYEQYF
v_call: TRBV5-4; d_call: TRBD2; j_call: TRBJ2-7; clone_size: .; cdr3_nt: TGTGCCAGCAGCTTGGGACTAGCGGGCGTAGAGCAGTACTTC; cdr3_aa: CASSLGLAGVEQYF
v_call: TRBV11-2; d_call: TRBD2; j_call: TRBJ2-1; clone_size: .; cdr3_nt: TGTGCCAGCAGCTTAGTTAGCGGGGGCCTCAATGAGCAGTTCTTC; cdr3_aa: CASSLVSGGLNEQFF
v_call: TRBV11-3; d_call: .; j_call: TRBJ2-3; clone_size: .; cdr3_nt: TGTGCCAGCAGCTTAAGTGGGTTAACAGATACGCAGTATTTT; cdr3_aa: CASSLSGLTDTQYF
v_call: TRBV12-5; d_call: TRBD1; j_call: TRBJ2-2; clone_size: .; cdr3_nt: TGTGCTAGTGGTAAGGACAGGACCCCCACCGGGGAGCTGTTTTTT; cdr3_aa: CASGKDRTPTGELFF
v_call: TRBV6-7; d_call: .; j_call: TRBJ1-3; clone_size: few; cdr3_nt: TGTGCCAGCAGTCGACCCTCTGGAAACACCATATATTTT; cdr3_aa: CASSRPSGNTIYF
v_call: TRBV4-3; d_call: .; j_call: TRBJ1-4; clone_size: .; cdr3_nt: TGCGCCAGCCTTGGGGAAAAACTGTTTTTT; cdr3_aa: CASLGEKLFF
v_call: TRBV6-6; d_call: .; j_call: TRBJ1-2; clone_size: .; cdr3_nt: TGTGCCAGCAGTTACAGGGCTTATGGCTACACCTTC; cdr3_aa: CASSYRAYGYTF
v_call: TRBV5-4; d_call: .; j_call: TRBJ2-5; clone_size: .; cdr3_nt: TGTGCCAGCAGCGTTAGCCGGGATCGAGAGACCCAGTACTTC; cdr3_aa: CASSVSRDRETQYF
v_call: TRBV18; d_call: .; j_call: TRBJ2-7; clone_size: .; cdr3_nt: TGTGCCAGCTCACGGACGCCGGGCTACTCCTACGAGCAGTACTTC; cdr3_aa: CASSRTPGYSYEQYF
v_call: TRBV4-2; d_call: .; j_call: TRBJ1-5; clone_size: .; cdr3_nt: TGTGCCAGCAGCCAAGGTCCTGCAGGGGAGACTCAGCCCCAGCATTTT; cdr3_aa: CASSQGPAGETQPQHF
v_call: TRBV27; d_call: .; j_call: TRBJ1-2; clone_size: .; cdr3_nt: TGTGCCAGCAGTTCCGGGACCTATGGCTACACCTTC; cdr3_aa: CASSSGTYGYTF
v_call: TRBV29-1; d_call: .; j_call: TRBJ1-2; clone_size: .; cdr3_nt: TGCAGCGTTGTGCGTCTTTATGGCTACACCTTC; cdr3_aa: CSVVRLYGYTF
v_call: TRBV5-1; d_call: TRBD2; j_call: TRBJ2-2; clone_size: .; cdr3_nt: TGCGCCAGCAGCCCCAGGTCGGCGGGGGCGAACACCGGGGAGCTGTTTTTT; cdr3_aa: CASSPRSAGANTGELFF
v_call: TRBV4-2; d_call: TRBD2; j_call: TRBJ2-1; clone_size: .; cdr3_nt: TGTGCCAGCAGCCAAGATCGGGAGCGGGGGAATGAGCAGTTCTTC; cdr3_aa: CASSQDRERGNEQFF
v_call: TRBV7-7; d_call: TRBD2; j_call: TRBJ2-1; clone_size: .; cdr3_nt: TGTGCCAGCAGCCAGACTAGCGGGGGGGGTGAGCAGTTCTTC; cdr3_aa: CASSQTSGGGEQFF
v_call: TRBV2; d_call: .; j_call: TRBJ1-3; clone_size: .; cdr3_nt: TGTGCCAGTAGTGCGGACAGTTCCAACTCTGGAAACACCATATATTTT; cdr3_aa: CASSADSSNSGNTIYF
v_call: TRBV11-3; d_call: .; j_call: TRBJ2-2; clone_size: .; cdr3_nt: TGTGCCAGCAGACTAGCGAACACCGGGGAGCTGTTTTTT; cdr3_aa: CASRLANTGELFF
v_call: TRBV28; d_call: .; j_call: TRBJ1-5; clone_size: .; cdr3_nt: TGTGCCAGCCGTTGGCGGGTTTCCAATCAGCCCCAGCATTTT; cdr3_aa: CASRWRVSNQPQHF
v_call: TRBV18; d_call: TRBD2; j_call: TRBJ2-7; clone_size: once; cdr3_nt: TGTGCCAGCTCACCAAGCGGGGAGGGCGAGCAGTACTTC; cdr3_aa: CASSPSGEGEQYF
v_call: TRBV28; d_call: .; j_call: TRBJ1-2; clone_size: .; cdr3_nt: TGTGCCAGCAGTTTAATGACAGCGCCCTACACCTTC; cdr3_aa: CASSLMTAPYTF
v_call: TRBV19; d_call: TRBD2; j_call: TRBJ2-7; clone_size: .; cdr3_nt: TGTGCCAGTAGCATTGACCTCGGGAGGCGATACTACGAGCAGTACTTC; cdr3_aa: CASSIDLGRRYYEQYF
v_call: TRBV7-9; d_call: TRBD1; j_call: TRBJ2-7; clone_size: .; cdr3_nt: TGTGCCAGCAGCTTAGGGACAGGGGCCTACGAGCAGTACTTC; cdr3_aa: CASSLGTGAYEQYF
v_call: TRBV6-5; d_call: TRBD1; j_call: TRBJ1-4; clone_size: few; cdr3_nt: TGTGCCAGCAGTGCGACAGGGACAAATGAAAAACTGTTTTTT; cdr3_aa: CASSATGTNEKLFF
v_call: TRBV18; d_call: TRBD1; j_call: TRBJ1-5; clone_size: .; cdr3_nt: TGTGCCAGCTCACCACGGCAGGGGGCAGGTTTGGGCAATCAGCCCCAGCATTTT; cdr3_aa: CASSPRQGAGLGNQPQHF
v_call: TRBV28; d_call: .; j_call: TRBJ2-7; clone_size: .; cdr3_nt: TGTGCCAGCAGTCCCGGGGGTATTTCCTACGAGCAGTACTTC; cdr3_aa: CASSPGGISYEQYF
v_call: TRBV28; d_call: .; j_call: TRBJ1-2; clone_size: .; cdr3_nt: TGTGCCAGCAGTTTCTCCGAGATAGGCTATGGCTACACCTTC; cdr3_aa: CASSFSEIGYGYTF
v_call: TRBV7-2; d_call: TRBD2; j_call: TRBJ2-1; clone_size: once; cdr3_nt: TGTGCCAGCAGCTCTAAGACTAGCGGGGGGGCTAGGGACAATGAGCAGTTCTTC; cdr3_aa: CASSSKTSGGARDNEQFF